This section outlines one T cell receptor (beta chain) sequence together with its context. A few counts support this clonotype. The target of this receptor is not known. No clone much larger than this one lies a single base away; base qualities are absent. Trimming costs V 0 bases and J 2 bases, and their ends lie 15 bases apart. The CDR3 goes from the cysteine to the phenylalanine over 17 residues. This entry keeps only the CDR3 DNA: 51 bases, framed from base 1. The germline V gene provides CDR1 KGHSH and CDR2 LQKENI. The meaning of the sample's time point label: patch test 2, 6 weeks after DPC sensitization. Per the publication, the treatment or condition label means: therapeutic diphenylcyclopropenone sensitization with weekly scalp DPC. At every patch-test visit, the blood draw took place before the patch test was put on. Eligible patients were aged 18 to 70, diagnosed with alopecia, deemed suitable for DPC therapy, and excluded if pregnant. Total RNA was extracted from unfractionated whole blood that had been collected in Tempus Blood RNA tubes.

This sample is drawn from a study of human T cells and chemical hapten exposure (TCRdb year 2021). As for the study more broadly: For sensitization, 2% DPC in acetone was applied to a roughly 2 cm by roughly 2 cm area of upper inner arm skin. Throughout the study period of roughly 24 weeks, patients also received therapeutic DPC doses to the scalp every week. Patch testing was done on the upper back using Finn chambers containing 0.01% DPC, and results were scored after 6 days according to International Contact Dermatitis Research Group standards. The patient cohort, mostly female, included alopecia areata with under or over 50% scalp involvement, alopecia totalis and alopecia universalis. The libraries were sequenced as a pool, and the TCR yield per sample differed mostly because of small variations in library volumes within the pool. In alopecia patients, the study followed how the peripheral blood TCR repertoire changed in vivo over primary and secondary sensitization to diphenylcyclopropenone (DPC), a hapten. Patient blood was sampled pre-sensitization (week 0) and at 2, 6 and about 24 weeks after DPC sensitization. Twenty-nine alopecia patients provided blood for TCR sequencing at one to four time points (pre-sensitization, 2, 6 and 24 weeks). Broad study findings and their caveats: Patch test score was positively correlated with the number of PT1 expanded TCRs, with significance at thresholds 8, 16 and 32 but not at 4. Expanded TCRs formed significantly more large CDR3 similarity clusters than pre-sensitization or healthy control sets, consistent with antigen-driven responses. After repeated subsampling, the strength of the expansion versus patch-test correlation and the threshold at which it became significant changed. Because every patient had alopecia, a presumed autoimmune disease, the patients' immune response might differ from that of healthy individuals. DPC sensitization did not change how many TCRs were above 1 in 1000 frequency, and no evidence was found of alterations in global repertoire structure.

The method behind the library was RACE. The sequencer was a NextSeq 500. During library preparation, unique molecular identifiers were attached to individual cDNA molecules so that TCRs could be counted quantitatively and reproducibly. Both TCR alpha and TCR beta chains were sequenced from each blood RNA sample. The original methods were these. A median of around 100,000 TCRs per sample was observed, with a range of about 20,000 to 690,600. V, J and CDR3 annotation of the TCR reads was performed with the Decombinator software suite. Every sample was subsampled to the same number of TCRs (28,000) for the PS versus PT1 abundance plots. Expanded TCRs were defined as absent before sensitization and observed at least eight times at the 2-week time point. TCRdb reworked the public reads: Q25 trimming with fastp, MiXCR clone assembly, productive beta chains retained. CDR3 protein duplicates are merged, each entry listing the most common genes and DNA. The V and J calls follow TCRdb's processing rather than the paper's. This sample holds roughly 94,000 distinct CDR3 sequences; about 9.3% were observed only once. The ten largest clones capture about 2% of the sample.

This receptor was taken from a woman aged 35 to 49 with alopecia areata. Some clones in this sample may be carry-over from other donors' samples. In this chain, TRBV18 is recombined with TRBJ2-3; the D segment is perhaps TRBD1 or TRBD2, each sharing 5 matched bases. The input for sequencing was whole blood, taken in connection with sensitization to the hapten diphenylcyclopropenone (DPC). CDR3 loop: CASSPPGAGSFTDTQYF. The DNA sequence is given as TGTGCCAGCTCACCACCAGGGGCGGGTTCCTTCACAGATACGCAGTATTTT. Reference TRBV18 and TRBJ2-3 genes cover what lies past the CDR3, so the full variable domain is NAGVMQNPRHLVRRRGQEARLRCSPMKGHSHVYWYRQLPEEGLKFMVYLQKENIIDESGMPKERFSAEFPKEGPSILRIQQVVRGDSAAYFCASSPPGAGSFTDTQYFGPGTRLTVL.